This T cell receptor (beta chain) was identified during a study of shared clonotypes between healthy human individuals. Overall study context: Per donor, three plates held CD4 naive cells, three held CD4 memory, two held CD8 naive and one held CD8 memory. Overall study findings and caveats: Naive CD4 clonotypes were shared across a handful of donors at 4.5% to 6%. Researchers found naive subsets generally carried larger estimated richness than memory subsets.

About this clone itself: Its antigen is as yet unknown.

Assay used: immunoSEQ multiplex PCR; TCRdb lists only in-frame clones, some missing. The sample consists of about 1.5 million clones, 95% to 99% of them appearing once. Healthy adults negative for HIV, lacking recent acute infections or vaccinations, served as donors. This sequence originates from a man between 25 and 39 years old in good health. Sequencing was carried out using naive CD4+ T cells sorted from blood. Specified subset: CD45RA+ positively selected.

Here the CDR3 reads CASRYGGSRARGHEQFF. CDR3 DNA sequence: TGTGCCAGCAGGTATGGGGGCTCGCGCGCTAGGGGCCATGAGCAGTTCTTC. The chain has TRBV28 and TRBJ2-1, with D maybe TRBD1 (6 bases). The V and J ends lost 6 bases and 8 bases respectively, with 26 bases between them. The CDR3 is 17 residues long. Germline CDR1 is MDHEN and CDR2 is SYDVKM.